The rows below give T cell receptor beta chains drawn from one sample of a study of OX40 agonist ivuxolimab in advanced cancers. TCRdb's table, derived via immunoSEQ multiplex PCR, lists solely in-frame clones and lacks some. The sample includes around 84,000 clones, nearly 95% seen only once; the top ten take 9.5% to 11%. The sequenced sample was CD4+ or CD8+ T cells sorted from blood, obtained in a trial of the OX40 agonist ivuxolimab. These receptors all come from an adult with an advanced solid tumor such as melanoma, head and neck, liver or kidney cancer. Each CDR3 is given with its conserved first and last residue. Fields, in order: J gene, clone size, D gene, V gene, CDR3 length, CDR3 protein, CDR3 DNA. A D gene is named only where the DNA matches it firmly. Size is stated for part of the rows, as once, few or many counts, or as a class when the clone is expanded.

TRBJ1-1 - - TRBV6-5 16 CASSYSQVTVNTEAFF TGTGCCAGCAGTTACTCCCAGGTAACAGTGAACACTGAAGCTTTCTTT
TRBJ2-1 - - TRBV11-3 12 CASSLDPDEQFF TGTGCCAGCAGCTTAGATCCTGATGAGCAGTTCTTC
TRBJ1-5 - - TRBV19 15 CASRDRGYSNQPQHF TGTGCCAGTAGGGACAGAGGATATAGCAATCAGCCCCAGCATTTT
TRBJ2-7 few - TRBV9 15 CASSVGLGEVYEQYF TGTGCCAGCAGCGTAGGTCTGGGGGAGGTCTACGAGCAGTACTTC
TRBJ2-2 - TRBD2 TRBV9 17 CASSVGASGRATGELFF TGTGCCAGCAGCGTAGGGGCCAGCGGGAGGGCCACCGGGGAGCTGTTTTTT
TRBJ2-5 - TRBD1 TRBV5-5 15 CASIRPDRAGETQYF TGTGCCAGCATCCGCCCAGACAGGGCCGGTGAGACCCAGTACTTC
TRBJ2-3 - TRBD2 TRBV7-9 15 CASPRGLAATDTQYF TGTGCCAGCCCCCGGGGACTAGCGGCAACAGATACGCAGTATTTT
TRBJ2-5 - TRBD2 TRBV6-5 15 CASSYRWGGRETQYF TGTGCCAGCAGTTACCGGTGGGGAGGGAGAGAGACCCAGTACTTC
TRBJ1-5 - - TRBV2 15 CASREGDNSNQPQHF TGTGCCAGCAGGGAAGGTGATAATAGCAATCAGCCCCAGCATTTT
TRBJ1-4 - - TRBV10-3 16 CATPPRTGTWGEKLFF TGTGCCACACCACCTCGAACCGGGACCTGGGGGGAGAAACTGTTTTTT
TRBJ2-1 - TRBD2 TRBV6-5 15 CASRLLAGRYNEQFF TGTGCCAGCAGACTACTAGCGGGAAGGTACAATGAGCAGTTCTTC
TRBJ2-2 - - TRBV5-1 15 CASSLVASGSGELFF TGCGCCAGCAGCTTGGTTGCGTCGGGATCCGGGGAGCTGTTTTTT
TRBJ2-3 - - TRBV2 13 CASIGAGMDTQYF TGTGCCAGCATAGGCGCGGGTATGGATACGCAGTATTTT
TRBJ2-3 - - TRBV11-2 16 CASSLGAPLNTDTQYF TGTGCCAGCAGCTTAGGGGCCCCGTTGAACACAGATACGCAGTATTTT
TRBJ2-3 - - TRBV6-1 16 CASSEFSGLSTDTQYF TGTGCCAGCAGTGAATTCTCGGGCCTAAGCACAGATACGCAGTATTTT
TRBJ2-4 once - TRBV28 15 CASSPGTRSKNIQYF TGTGCCAGCAGTCCCGGGACTCGATCCAAAAACATTCAGTACTTC
TRBJ2-7 - TRBD2 TRBV19 14 CASSVRTSGYEQYF TGTGCCAGTAGTGTGAGGACTAGCGGCTACGAGCAGTACTTC
TRBJ1-2 - - TRBV13 13 CASSLWQDYGYTF TGTGCCAGCAGCTTATGGCAGGACTATGGCTACACCTTC
TRBJ1-2 few - TRBV6-5 15 CASSYSRTTNYGYTF TGTGCCAGCAGTTACTCTCGGACAACTAACTATGGCTACACCTTC
TRBJ1-2 few - TRBV28 13 CASSYGQNYGYTF TGTGCCAGCAGTTATGGACAGAACTATGGCTACACCTTC
TRBJ2-7 - TRBD2 TRBV27 14 CASSVGTSGIEQYF TGTGCCAGCTCGGTCGGGACTAGCGGCATAGAGCAGTACTTC
TRBJ2-7 - - TRBV4-1 13 CASSQTTSYEQYF TGCGCCAGCAGCCAAACGACTTCGTACGAGCAGTACTTC
TRBJ1-3 - - TRBV2 14 CASGVVTGGNTIYF TGTGCCAGCGGGGTGGTGACCGGCGGAAACACCATATATTTT
TRBJ1-1 - - TRBV9 12 CASSPPNTEAFF TGTGCCAGCAGCCCCCCAAACACTGAAGCTTTCTTT
TRBJ2-7 - - TRBV7-3 15 CASSLSGMYPYEQYF TGTGCCAGCAGCTTATCAGGGATGTACCCCTACGAGCAGTACTTC
TRBJ1-1 - - TRBV27 15 CASSLFLGPNTEAFF TGTGCCAGCAGTTTATTTCTAGGCCCGAACACTGAAGCTTTCTTT
TRBJ2-1 once TRBD2 TRBV7-6 17 CASTTRGGVRSYNEQFF TGTGCCAGCACCACTAGGGGAGGGGTTCGCTCCTACAATGAGCAGTTCTTC
TRBJ2-7 - TRBD1 TRBV7-7 14 CASSLGTGYNEQYF TGTGCTAGCAGCTTAGGGACAGGGTATAACGAGCAGTACTTC
TRBJ2-1 - TRBD2 TRBV7-9 17 CASSTPLAGGPYNEQFF TGTGCCAGCAGCACGCCGTTAGCGGGAGGGCCCTACAATGAGCAGTTCTTC
TRBJ2-1 - TRBD2 TRBV15 17 CATSGTSGRRSYNEQFF TGTGCCACCAGCGGGACTAGCGGGAGAAGGTCCTACAATGAGCAGTTCTTC
TRBJ2-4 - - TRBV28 14 CASSWARGENIQYF TGTGCCAGCAGTTGGGCCCGGGGTGAAAACATTCAGTACTTC
TRBJ2-5 - - TRBV7-7 14 CASSLRQLQETQYF TGTGCTAGCAGCCTAAGACAGCTGCAAGAGACCCAGTACTTC
TRBJ2-7 - TRBD2 TRBV11-2 15 CASSRTSGRADEQYF TGTGCCAGCAGCCGGACTAGCGGGAGAGCCGACGAGCAGTACTTC
TRBJ1-1 - - TRBV9 15 CASSVDWATGTEAFF TGTGCCAGCAGCGTAGACTGGGCTACCGGCACTGAAGCTTTCTTT
TRBJ2-1 once - TRBV21-1 15 CASRRGGHRHNEQFF TGTGCCAGCAGACGCGGAGGACATAGGCACAATGAGCAGTTCTTC
TRBJ2-1 - TRBD2 TRBV27 17 CASSSLADLLLYNEQFF TGTGCCAGCAGTAGCCTAGCGGACCTCCTCCTTTACAATGAGCAGTTCTTC
TRBJ2-5 - TRBD2 TRBV28 16 CASSTPGLAGEETQYF TGTGCCAGCAGTACCCCCGGACTAGCGGGAGAAGAGACCCAGTACTTC
TRBJ1-2 once - TRBV7-9 13 CASSLGSTYGYTF TGTGCCAGCAGCTTGGGCAGCACCTATGGCTACACCTTC
TRBJ2-7 once TRBD1 TRBV28 12 CASWDRGYEQYF TGTGCCAGCTGGGACAGGGGCTACGAGCAGTACTTC
TRBJ2-4 - - TRBV27 13 CASSFGRGNIQYF TGTGCCAGCAGTTTCGGCAGGGGAAACATTCAGTACTTC
TRBJ2-6 - - TRBV4-3 14 CASSPGPGANVLTF TGCGCCAGCAGCCCAGGGCCTGGGGCCAACGTCCTGACTTTC
TRBJ2-1 - TRBD2 TRBV7-6 17 CASSQLTSGSAYNEQFF TGTGCCAGCAGCCAGCTGACTAGCGGGAGTGCCTACAATGAGCAGTTCTTC
TRBJ2-2 - - TRBV19 16 CASMARGGPNTGELFF TGTGCCAGTATGGCCCGTGGAGGACCGAACACCGGGGAGCTGTTTTTT
TRBJ1-1 - - TRBV9 16 CASSGREGLLNTEAFF TGTGCCAGCAGCGGTAGGGAGGGACTTTTGAACACTGAAGCTTTCTTT
TRBJ2-3 - TRBD2 TRBV9 17 CASSPRLAGFSTDTQYF TGTGCCAGCAGCCCCAGACTAGCGGGCTTTAGCACAGATACGCAGTATTTT
TRBJ2-1 - TRBD2 TRBV29-1 13 CSVGLAGGREQFF TGCAGCGTGGGACTAGCGGGAGGTCGGGAGCAGTTCTTC
TRBJ2-4 - - TRBV9 8 CASSPGDF TGTGCCAGCAGCCCGGGCGACTTC
TRBJ2-3 - TRBD1 TRBV10-3 17 CATVERLRDRGTDTQYF TGTGCCACCGTTGAGAGACTCCGGGACAGGGGAACAGATACGCAGTATTTT
TRBJ2-2 - - TRBV11-2 17 CASSPPAPGHITGELFF TGTGCCAGCAGCCCTCCTGCTCCGGGACATATCACCGGGGAGCTGTTTTTT
TRBJ2-1 once - TRBV9 12 CASSVGGGEQFF TGTGCCAGCAGCGTCGGGGGAGGCGAGCAGTTCTTC
TRBJ2-7 once - TRBV28 15 CASTPLTEGSYEQYF TGTGCCAGCACCCCCCTGACGGAGGGCTCCTACGAGCAGTACTTC
TRBJ2-4 once TRBD1 TRBV7-8 18 CASSLPDRGQRAKNIQYF TGTGCCAGCAGCTTACCGGACAGGGGGCAAAGGGCCAAAAACATTCAGTACTTC
TRBJ2-3 - TRBD2 TRBV28 18 CASSQSGETSGSTDTQYF TGTGCCAGCAGCCAAAGTGGGGAGACTAGCGGGAGCACAGATACGCAGTATTTT
TRBJ2-1 - - TRBV9 16 CASSVEGGRIGNEQFF TGTGCCAGCAGCGTAGAGGGTGGGAGAATCGGGAATGAGCAGTTCTTC
TRBJ1-2 - - TRBV6-4 15 CASSELPLSNYGYTF TGTGCCAGCAGTGAACTTCCCCTTTCTAACTATGGCTACACCTTC
TRBJ2-7 - - TRBV27 15 CASSLTQGNSYEQYF TGTGCCAGCAGTTTGACGCAGGGGAACTCCTACGAGCAGTACTTC
TRBJ1-2 - - TRBV28 13 CASSPKIEYGYTF TGTGCCAGCAGTCCCAAGATAGAATATGGCTACACCTTC
TRBJ2-5 - - TRBV2 14 CASSDRDAQETQYF TGTGCCAGCAGTGACAGGGACGCCCAAGAGACCCAGTACTTC
TRBJ1-2 - - TRBV30 13 CAWRIGTGYGYTF TGTGCCTGGAGGATAGGAACGGGCTATGGCTACACCTTC
TRBJ1-4 - - TRBV6-1 15 CASSFLQGLNEKLFF TGTGCCAGCAGCTTCTTACAGGGCCTTAATGAAAAACTGTTTTTT